The entry below gives a single T cell receptor beta chain sequence along with its context. Negatively enriched CD4+ T cells were divided by CD45RA into naive and memory. This sample stems from a study of shared clonotypes between healthy human individuals. Profiling relied on immunoSEQ multiplex PCR, and the TCRdb table lists in-frame clones only, not all of them. The sample has approximately 1,000,000 clones, roughly 80% seen once. This CDR3 region has 15 residues. The V gene's germline CDR1 is GTSNPN and CDR2 SVGIG (reference sequence). The ends were cut back, 1 base at V and 1 base at J, with 13 bases in the middle.

The rearrangement links TRBV30 to TRBJ2-5, with D unclear. The sequencing sample was made of memory CD4+ T cells from PBMCs. The sample's subset: CD45RA-negative fraction. The source is a man in his late teens or twenties in good health. Some clones in this sample may be carry-over from other donors' samples. This CDR3 reads CAWSEYEAIQETQYF. The CDR3 coding sequence is TGTGCCTGGAGTGAATACGAAGCCATCCAAGAGACCCAGTACTTC. Drawing the rest from reference TRBV30 and TRBJ2-5, the complete variable domain is SQTIHQWPATLVQPVGSPLSLECTVEGTSNPNLYWYRQAAGRGLQLLFYSVGIGQISSEVPQNLSASRPQDRQFILSSKKLLLSDSGFYLCAWSEYEAIQETQYFGPGTRLLVL.